This T cell receptor beta chain comes out of a study of Graves' ophthalmopathy and Graves' hyperthyroidism. Amplification from RNA transcripts yielded the TCR beta CDR3 regions. Following a first-round RT-PCR that used HTBI primers, a second-round multiplex PCR was carried out. MiXCR, run by TCRdb on the multiplex PCR reads, gives a single entry per CDR3 protein. The table lists approximately 500,000 distinct CDR3 sequences, around 14% of them singletons. As regards this clonotype: Its antigen is as yet unknown.

Broader study findings: The majority of expanded thyroid clonotypes above 0.001 frequency also occurred in blood.

The V end lost 6 bases, the J end lost 7 bases, and 15 bases lay between the germline ends. The CDR3 sequence is 13 residues long. Sequencing input: blood. This sequence originates from a woman in her twenties or thirties with Graves' ophthalmopathy. The gene calls are TRBV12-3 or TRBV12-4 and TRBJ1-2; no firm D call. Here the CDR3 DNA reads TGTGCCAGCAGCGCCCTCAAGGCGGTTGGCTACACCTTC. It codes for CASSALKAVGYTF.